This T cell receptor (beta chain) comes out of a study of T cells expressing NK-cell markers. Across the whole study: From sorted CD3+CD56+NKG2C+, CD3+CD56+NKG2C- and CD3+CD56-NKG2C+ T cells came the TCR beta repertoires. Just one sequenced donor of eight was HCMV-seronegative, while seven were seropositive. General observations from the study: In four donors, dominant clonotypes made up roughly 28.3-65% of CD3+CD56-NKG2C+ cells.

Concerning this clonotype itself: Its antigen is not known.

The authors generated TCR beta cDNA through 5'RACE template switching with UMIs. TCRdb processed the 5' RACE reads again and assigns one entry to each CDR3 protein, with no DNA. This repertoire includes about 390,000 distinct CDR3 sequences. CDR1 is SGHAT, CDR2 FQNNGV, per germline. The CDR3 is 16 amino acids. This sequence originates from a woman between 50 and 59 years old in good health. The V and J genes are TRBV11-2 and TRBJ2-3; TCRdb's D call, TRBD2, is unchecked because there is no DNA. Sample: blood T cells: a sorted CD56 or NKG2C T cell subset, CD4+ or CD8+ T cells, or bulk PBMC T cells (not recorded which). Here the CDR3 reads CASSAGGREDTDTQYF. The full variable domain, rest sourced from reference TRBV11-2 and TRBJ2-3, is EAGVAQSPRYKIIEKRQSVAFWCNPISGHATLYWYQQILGQGPKLLIQFQNNGVVDDSQLPKDRFSAERLKGVDSTLKIQPAKLEDSAVYLCASSAGGREDTDTQYFGPGTRLTVL.